The 21 T cell receptor beta chains listed next were all sequenced from one sample in a study of blood T cell repertoires in COVID-19. The protocol was immunoSEQ multiplex PCR, while the TCRdb copy is restricted to in-frame clones and leaves out a portion. Of under 85,000 clones in the sample, roughly 81% were seen once. The source material was peripheral blood. Every receptor here comes from an elderly man with acute or convalescent COVID-19.

The V gene is TRBV30, the J gene TRBJ1-5, with D possibly TRBD1 on 5 matching bases. CDR1 and CDR2 (germline): GTSNPN, SVGIG (reference sequence). The CDR3 runs 15 residues. Trimming took 0 bases from V and 6 from J, leaving 15 bases between them. The CDR3 is CAWSVTPGKSQPQHF. The CDR3 DNA sequence: TGTGCCTGGAGTGTAACCCCAGGGAAGAGTCAGCCCCAGCATTTT.

J is TRBJ2-5 and V is TRBV7-2; 10 positions match TRBD1. The CDR3 totals 14 residues. V trimming: 6 bases; J trimming: 6 bases; junction bases outside the gene matches: 7. CDR1 and CDR2 (germline): SGHTA, FQGNSA. The CDR3 region is CASRSGTGAKTQYF. The CDR3 nucleotides are TGTGCCAGCAGGTCCGGGACAGGGGCAAAGACCCAGTACTTC.

The gene calls are TRBV27 and TRBJ2-7; D might be TRBD1 (6 bases). Between the trimmed V and J ends, which lost 6 bases and 3 bases, there was a span of 15 bases. CDR1 is MNHEY, CDR2 SMNVEV, per germline (reference sequence). The CDR3 has 14 amino acids. CDR3 in amino acids: CASSRTDPYYEQYF. Written as DNA, the CDR3 is TGTGCCAGCAGCCGGACAGACCCATACTACGAGCAGTACTTC.

The chain's CDR3 is CASSSQGSSGNTIYF. The CDR3 region has the DNA TGTGCCAGCAGCTCACAGGGTAGCTCTGGAAACACCATATATTTT. V is TRBV7-2 and J is TRBJ1-3; a weak D match, TRBD1 (6 bases). The CDR3 spans 15 residues. CDR1 and CDR2 (germline): SGHTA, FQGNSA. Deletions cut 4 bases from V and 0 bases from J, with 10 bases between.

The chain employs TRBV5-1 and TRBJ1-1; D ambiguous. This CDR3 comprises 13 residues. Germline CDR1 SGHRS, CDR2 YFSETQ. The V and J ends lost 5 bases and 0 bases respectively, with 8 bases between them. CDR3 amino acids: CASRLDLNTEAFF. CDR3 bases: TGCGCCAGCAGGCTAGACCTGAACACTGAAGCTTTCTTT.

This chain connects TRBV7-8 to TRBJ1-2; 7 bases line up with TRBD1. The CDR3 runs to 15 residues. V trimming: 7 bases; J trimming: 1 base; junction bases outside the gene matches: 9. Germline V lookup: CDR1 SGHVS, CDR2 FQNEAQ. The CDR3 reads CASNPGGQNNYGYTF. DNA for the CDR3: TGTGCCAGCAACCCAGGGGGACAGAATAACTATGGCTACACCTTC.

There are a few counts of this clone. This sequence joins TRBV4-1 and TRBJ1-2; D remains unclear. V was pared by 4 bases and J by 4 bases, with 13 bases between. Germline V CDR1 and CDR2: MGHRA, YSYEKL. CDR3 length equals 14 residues. The CDR3 region has the DNA TGCGCCAGCAGCCCAGGTGTGGTGGGCTATGGCTACACCTTC. Translating gives CASSPGVVGYGYTF.

This clone was recorded a few times. The chain links TRBV6-2 or TRBV6-3 to TRBJ2-3; 12 nucleotides agree with TRBD2. The germline V gene has CDR1 MNHEY and CDR2 SVGEGT. The CDR3 totals 17 residues. Trimming removed 5 bases from V and 1 base from J; junction bases left unmatched: 7. As DNA, the CDR3 is TGTGCCAGCAGTCCCAGACTAGCGGGGGACGGCACAGATACGCAGTATTTT. Its protein is CASSPRLAGDGTDTQYF.

The chain combines TRBV4-3 with TRBJ2-1, with D tentatively TRBD2 (6 bases). The length of the CDR3 is 16 residues. The germline CDR1 and CDR2 sequences are LGHNA and YSLEER. Trimming took 0 bases from V and 7 from J, leaving 16 bases between them. The CDR3 DNA reads as TGCGCCAGCAGCCAAGATGACGGGAGCTGGAGTAATGAGCAGTTCTTC. It yields the protein CASSQDDGSWSNEQFF.

V and J are TRBV6-6 and TRBJ2-2; 10 bases line up with TRBD2. The CDR3 is 16 residues long. The V gene's germline CDR1 is MNHNY and CDR2 SVGAGI (reference sequence). V lost 2 bases and J lost 3; bases outside the gene matches: 3. DNA of the CDR3: TGTGCCAGCAGTTACCGCCTAGCGGGAGACACCGGGGAGCTGTTTTTT. This codes for CASSYRLAGDTGELFF.

This clone occurred once. The chain links TRBV6-4 to TRBJ2-3; the match to TRBD2 covers 7 bases. This CDR3 has 15 amino acids. J was trimmed by 0 bases and V by 3 bases; bases with no gene match: 3. Germline CDR1 reads MRHNA; CDR2 reads SNTAGT. CDR3 sequence reads: CASSETGGSTDTQYF. The CDR3 DNA sequence: TGTGCCAGCAGTGAGACGGGGGGAAGCACAGATACGCAGTATTTT.

The V call is TRBV2, the J call TRBJ2-7; TRBD2 might be the D (5 bases). The CDR3 is 13 residues long. CDR1 is SNHLY, CDR2 FYNNEI, per germline. V lost 3 bases, J lost 11 bases, and 17 bases lay in between. The CDR3 is CASSDEIGEREYF. CDR3 coding DNA: TGTGCCAGCAGTGACGAAATCGGGGAACGGGAGTACTTC. Looking up the rest from reference TRBV2 and TRBJ2-7 gives the full variable domain: EPEVTQTPSHQVTQMGQEVILRCVPISNHLYFYWYRQILGQKVEFLVSFYNNEISEKSEIFDDQFSVERPDGSNFTLKIRSTKLEDSAMYFCASSDEIGEREYFGPGTRLTVT.

The chain recombines TRBV28 with TRBJ2-5, with 7 positions matching TRBD2. CDR1 and CDR2 (germline): MDHEN, SYDVKM. The CDR3 length is 14 residues. V was pared by 6 bases and J by 6 bases, with 10 bases of the junction left unmatched. The CDR3: CASSRPGEGKTQYF. CDR3 DNA: TGTGCCAGCAGCCGACCGGGGGAGGGAAAGACCCAGTACTTC.

The V call is TRBV5-1, the J call TRBJ2-1; D is possibly TRBD2 (5 bases). Germline V lookup: CDR1 SGHRS, CDR2 YFSETQ. This CDR3 contains 13 residues. Trimming stripped 3 bases from V and 2 bases from J, with 6 bases between. The CDR3 DNA follows: TGCGCCAGCAGCTCCGGGGCCTACAATGAGCAGTTCTTC. This gives the protein CASSSGAYNEQFF.

J is TRBJ1-5 and V is TRBV27, with TRBD1 matching 9 bases. V shed 1 base, J shed 7 bases, and the junction held 11 bases outside the gene matches. Germline V gene sequence: CDR1 MNHEY, CDR2 SMNVEV (reference sequence). CDR3 length: 17 residues. The CDR3 coding sequence is TGTGCCAGCAGTTTATACTTGTGGGACAGGGTGGGCCAGCCCCAGCATTTT. Its protein product is CASSLYLWDRVGQPQHF.

This clone was counted a single time. CDR3 sequence reads: CASSIVRDYQPQHF. The CDR3 coding sequence is TGTGCCAGTAGTATAGTACGGGACTATCAGCCCCAGCATTTT. The rearrangement links TRBV19 to TRBJ1-5; possibly TRBD1 for D (5 bases). CDR1 is LNHDA and CDR2 is SQIVND in the germline V gene (reference sequence). V was trimmed by 1 base and J by 5 bases, leaving 9 bases between them. The CDR3 contains 14 residues.

The chain carries TRBV9 and TRBJ2-7; 9 bases line up with TRBD1. Per germline, CDR1 SGDLS and CDR2 YYNGEE. J lost 1 base, V lost 0 bases, and 2 bases had no gene match. This CDR3 has 15 residues. Here the CDR3 DNA reads TGTGCCAGCAGCGTAGGAGGGACAGGGTCCTACGAGCAGTACTTC. This gives the protein CASSVGGTGSYEQYF.

The V call is TRBV15, the J call TRBJ2-2, with D tentatively TRBD2 (6 bases). Trimming removed 0 bases at V and 6 bases at J, with 11 bases between. Per germline, CDR1 LNHNV and CDR2 YYDKDF (reference sequence). This CDR3 contains 15 residues. The DNA for the CDR3 is TGTGCCACCAGCAGAGAAGGAAGGGAGGCCGGGGAGCTGTTTTTT. This sequence encodes CATSREGREAGELFF.

The CDR3 loop is CASSFSGVEQFF. The CDR3 nucleotides read TGTGCCAGCAGTTTTAGCGGAGTTGAGCAGTTCTTC. The chain couples TRBV12-3 or TRBV12-4 to TRBJ2-1; the D gene is possibly TRBD2 (6 bases). The length of the CDR3 is 12 residues. Deletions cut 3 bases from V and 9 bases from J, with 9 bases between.

This clone was detected only once. The chain couples TRBV6-2 or TRBV6-3 to TRBJ2-3, with D perhaps matching TRBD2 (5 bases). This CDR3 is built from 15 residues. CDR1 and CDR2 (germline): MNHEY, SVGEGT. V lost 3 bases and J lost 3, with 13 bases in between. In DNA, the CDR3 is TGTGCCAGCAGTTATGTTCTCTCGGGGACAGATACGCAGTATTTT. Its protein is CASSYVLSGTDTQYF.

CDR3 loop: CASSQVSAGGHYEQYF. As DNA, the CDR3 is TGTGCCAGCAGCCAAGTATCAGCGGGAGGTCACTACGAGCAGTACTTC. This rearrangement joins TRBV3-1 (or the pseudogene TRBV3-2) to TRBJ2-7; TRBD2 aligns across 9 bases. There are 16 residues in the CDR3. The germline V gene has CDR1 LGHDT and CDR2 YNNKEL (reference sequence). Trimming at V came to 1 base and at J to 3 bases, leaving 7 bases not matched to a gene.